This record covers a single TCR beta chain. The target antigen is unknown. The CDR3 is made up of 14 amino acids. J was trimmed by 4 bases and V by 1 base; bases with no gene match: 4. Germline CDR1 is MNHEY and CDR2 is SMNVEV (reference sequence). The data were taken from a study of cytomegalovirus exposure and HLA in healthy donors. Points from the study as a whole: Published work reported that the classifier diagnosed cytomegalovirus status with high specificity and sensitivity.

The data were produced by immunoSEQ multiplex PCR, yet TCRdb's version contains in-frame clones alone and is incomplete. The sample includes 250,000 to 400,000 clones, roughly 90% of them seen just once. The chain couples TRBV27 to TRBJ2-7, with 7 bases that match TRBD1. The source material was PBMCs. The TCR sequence derives from a man aged 30 to 45 in good health and CMV-seronegative. CDR3 coding DNA: TGTGCCAGCAGTTTATTTGGGACAGAATACGAGCAGTACTTC. Translating gives CASSLFGTEYEQYF.